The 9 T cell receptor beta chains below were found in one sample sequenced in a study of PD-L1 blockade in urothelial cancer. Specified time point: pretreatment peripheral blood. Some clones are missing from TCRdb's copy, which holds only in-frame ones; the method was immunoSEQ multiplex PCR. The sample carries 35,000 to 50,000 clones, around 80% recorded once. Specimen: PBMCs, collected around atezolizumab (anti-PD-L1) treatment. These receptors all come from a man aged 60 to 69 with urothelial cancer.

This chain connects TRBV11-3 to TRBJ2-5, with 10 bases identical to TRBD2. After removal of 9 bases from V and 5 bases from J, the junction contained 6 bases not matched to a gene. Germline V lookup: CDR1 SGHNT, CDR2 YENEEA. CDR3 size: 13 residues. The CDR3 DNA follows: TGTGCCAGACTAGCGGGATGTACCGAGACCCAGTACTTC. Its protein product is CARLAGCTETQYF.

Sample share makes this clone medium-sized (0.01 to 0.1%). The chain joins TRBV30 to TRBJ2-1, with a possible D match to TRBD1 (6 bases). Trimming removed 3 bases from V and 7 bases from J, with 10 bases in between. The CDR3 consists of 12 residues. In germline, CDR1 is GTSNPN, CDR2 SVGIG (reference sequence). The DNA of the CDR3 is TGTGCCTGGAGGGATCAGGGGAATGAGCAGTTCTTC. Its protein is CAWRDQGNEQFF. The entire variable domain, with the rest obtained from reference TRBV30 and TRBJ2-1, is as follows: SQTIHQWPATLVQPVGSPLSLECTVEGTSNPNLYWYRQAAGRGLQLLFYSVGIGQISSEVPQNLSASRPQDRQFILSSKKLLLSDSGFYLCAWRDQGNEQFFGPGTRLTVL.

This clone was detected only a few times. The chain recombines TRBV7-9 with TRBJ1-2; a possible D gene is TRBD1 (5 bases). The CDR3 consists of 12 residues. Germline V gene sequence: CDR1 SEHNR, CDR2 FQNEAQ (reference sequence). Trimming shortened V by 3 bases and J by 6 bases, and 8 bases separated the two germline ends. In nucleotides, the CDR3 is TGTGCCAGCAGCTTCGGCAGGGATGGCTACACCTTC. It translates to CASSFGRDGYTF.

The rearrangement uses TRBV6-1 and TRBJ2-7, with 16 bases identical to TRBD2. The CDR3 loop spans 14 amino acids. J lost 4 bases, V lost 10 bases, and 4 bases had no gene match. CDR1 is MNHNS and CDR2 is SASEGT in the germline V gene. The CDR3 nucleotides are TGTGCCACCGGGACTAGCGGGAGGGATTACGAGCAGTACTTC. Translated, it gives CATGTSGRDYEQYF.

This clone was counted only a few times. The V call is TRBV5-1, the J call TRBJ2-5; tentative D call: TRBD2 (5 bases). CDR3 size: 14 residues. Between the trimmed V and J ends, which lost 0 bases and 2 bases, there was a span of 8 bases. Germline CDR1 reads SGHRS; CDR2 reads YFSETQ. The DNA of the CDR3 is TGCGCCAGCAGCTTGGGGACGGGACAAGAGACCCAGTACTTC. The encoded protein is CASSLGTGQETQYF.

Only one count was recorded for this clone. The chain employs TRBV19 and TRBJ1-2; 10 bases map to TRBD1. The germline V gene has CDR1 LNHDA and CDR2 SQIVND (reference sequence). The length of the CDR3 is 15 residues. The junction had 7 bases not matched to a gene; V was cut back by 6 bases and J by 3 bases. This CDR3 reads CASRDRTGGYYGYTF. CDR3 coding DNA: TGTGCCAGTAGAGACCGGACAGGGGGTTACTATGGCTACACCTTC.

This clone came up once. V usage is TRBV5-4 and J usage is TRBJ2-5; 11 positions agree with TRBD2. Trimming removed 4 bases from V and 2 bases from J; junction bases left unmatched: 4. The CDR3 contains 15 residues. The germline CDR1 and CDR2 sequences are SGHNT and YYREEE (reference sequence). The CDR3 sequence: CASSISSGGQETQYF. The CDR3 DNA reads TGTGCCAGCAGCATTTCTAGCGGGGGGCAAGAGACCCAGTACTTC. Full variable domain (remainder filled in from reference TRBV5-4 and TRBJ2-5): ETGVTQSPTHLIKTRGQQVTLRCSSQSGHNTVSWYQQALGQGPQFIFQYYREEENGRGNFPPRFSGLQFPNYSSELNVNALELDDSALYLCASSISSGGQETQYFGPGTRLLVL.

The CDR3 sequence: CASSEEGQIMIQYF. In DNA, the CDR3 is TGTGCCAGCAGTGAAGAGGGACAGATTATGATTCAGTACTTC. This chain joins TRBV2 and TRBJ2-4, with TRBD1 identical over 7 bases. CDR3 size: 14 residues. Germline V gene data show CDR1 as SNHLY and CDR2 as FYNNEI. Unmatched junction bases numbered 7, after V lost 1 base and J lost 10 bases.

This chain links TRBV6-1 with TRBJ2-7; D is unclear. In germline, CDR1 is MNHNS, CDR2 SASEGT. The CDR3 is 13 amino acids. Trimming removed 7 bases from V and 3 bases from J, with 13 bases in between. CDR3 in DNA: TGTGCCAGCAAGGAACGCGGCTACTACGAGCAGTACTTC. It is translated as CASKERGYYEQYF.